The TCR beta chain described here comes from a study of T-cell reconstitution after alpha-beta-depleted transplantation in children. This clonotype turned up a few times. Its target is unknown. General study results and limits: Approximately two months post-transplant, alpha-beta T cells reportedly originated from several hundred expanded graft clones. Newly produced T cells mostly accounted for T-cell counts and diversity one year post-transplant. After transplant, high TCRbeta diversity at day 60 in some patients arose from surviving recipient T cells and thymic progenitors.

The authors prepared the TCRbeta library with unique molecular identifiers. From the PCR reads, TCRdb called clonotypes with MiXCR, one entry per CDR3 protein. The sample lists roughly 490,000 distinct CDR3 sequences; about 10% were seen once. Trimming took 11 bases from V and 6 from J, leaving 14 bases between them. Germline CDR1 and CDR2: SGHAT and FQNNGV. This CDR3 spans 13 amino acids. This clonotype originated in a female patient between 2 and 10 years old who had a stem cell transplant for aplastic anemia, so the T cells may come from the graft donor. The sample consisted of PBMCs, mostly from graft donor cells, taken 180 days after TCRalphabeta/CD19-depleted stem cell transplant. This sequence joins TRBV11-2 and TRBJ1-6; D is unresolved. CDR3 DNA sequence: TGTGCCCTGTCCCCCCGGGCTAATTCACCCCTCCACTTT. This gives the protein CALSPRANSPLHF.